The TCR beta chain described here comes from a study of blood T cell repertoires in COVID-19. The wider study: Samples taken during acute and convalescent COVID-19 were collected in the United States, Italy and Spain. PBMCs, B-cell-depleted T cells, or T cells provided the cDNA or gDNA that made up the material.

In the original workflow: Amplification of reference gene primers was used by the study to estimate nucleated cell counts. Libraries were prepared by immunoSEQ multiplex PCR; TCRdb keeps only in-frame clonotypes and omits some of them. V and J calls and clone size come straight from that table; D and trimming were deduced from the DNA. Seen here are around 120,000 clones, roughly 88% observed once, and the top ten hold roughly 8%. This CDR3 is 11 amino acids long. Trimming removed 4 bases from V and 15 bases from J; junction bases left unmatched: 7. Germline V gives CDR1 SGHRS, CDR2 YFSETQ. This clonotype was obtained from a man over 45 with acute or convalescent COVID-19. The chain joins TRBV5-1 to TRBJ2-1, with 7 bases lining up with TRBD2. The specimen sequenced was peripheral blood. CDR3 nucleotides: TGCGCCAGCAGCCCAGGACTAGGCCGGTTCTTC. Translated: CASSPGLGRFF.